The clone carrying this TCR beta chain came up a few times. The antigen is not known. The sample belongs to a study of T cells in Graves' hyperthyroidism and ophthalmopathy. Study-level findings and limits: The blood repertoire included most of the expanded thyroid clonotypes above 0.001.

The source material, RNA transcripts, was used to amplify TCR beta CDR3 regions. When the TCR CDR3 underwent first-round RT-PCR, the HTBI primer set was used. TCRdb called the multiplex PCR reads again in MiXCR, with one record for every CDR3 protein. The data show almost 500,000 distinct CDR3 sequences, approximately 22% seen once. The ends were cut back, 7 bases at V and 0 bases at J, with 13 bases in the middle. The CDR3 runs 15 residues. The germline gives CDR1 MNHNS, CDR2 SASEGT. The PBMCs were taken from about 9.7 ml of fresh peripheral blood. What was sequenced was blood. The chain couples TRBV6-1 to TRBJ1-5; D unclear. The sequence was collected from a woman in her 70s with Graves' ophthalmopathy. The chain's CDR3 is CASKPQPYSNQPQHF. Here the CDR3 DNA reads TGTGCCAGCAAACCCCAGCCATATAGCAATCAGCCCCAGCATTTT.